This T cell receptor beta chain comes out of a study of blood T cell repertoires in COVID-19. Study information: Collection of acute and convalescent COVID-19 samples took place in the United States, Italy and Spain. From T cells, B-cell-depleted T cells, or PBMCs came the material, which was cDNA or gDNA.

A single count supports this clone. CDR1 LNHDA and CDR2 SQIVND come from the germline V gene (reference sequence). This CDR3 has 18 residues. V shed 7 bases and J 0 bases; nucleotides not matched to a gene: 7. Per the study methods: Amplification with reference gene primers provided the estimates of nucleated cell counts. The repertoire was sequenced with immunoSEQ multiplex PCR; TCRdb's copy has only in-frame clones and lacks some. V and J calls and clone size are those listed in that table; D and trimming were worked out from the DNA. The sample holds about 260,000 clones, around 88% seen once. The receptor was isolated from a man under 40 with active or convalescent COVID-19. The sequenced material came from peripheral blood. J is TRBJ2-1 and V is TRBV19; 15 nucleotides match TRBD2. The CDR3 DNA reads TGTGCCAGTACCACCGGGACTAGCGGGGGGTTCTCCTACAATGAGCAGTTCTTC. Protein product: CASTTGTSGGFSYNEQFF.